Each of the 9 T cell receptor beta chains below was sequenced from the same sample in a study of T-cell reconstitution after alpha-beta-depleted transplantation in children. The library targeted TCRbeta and was prepared with unique molecular identifiers. MiXCR, applied by TCRdb to the PCR reads, yields one record per CDR3 protein. The data hold 700,000 to 950,000 distinct CDR3 sequences, with 16% observed a single time. The sequences come from PBMCs, mostly from graft donor cells, collected 360 days after TCRalphabeta/CD19-depleted stem cell transplant. These receptors came from a male patient under 18 who had a stem cell transplant for acute lymphoblastic leukemia, so the T cells may come from the graft donor.

This rearrangement joins TRBV29-1 to TRBJ1-1; the D is unclear. Between the trimmed V and J ends, which lost 5 bases and 0 bases, there was a span of 10 bases. The CDR3 is 13 residues long. CDR1 SQVTM and CDR2 ANQGSEA come from the germline V gene. The CDR3 is CSVWEALNTEAFF. CDR3 nucleotide sequence: TGCAGCGTTTGGGAAGCTTTGAACACTGAAGCTTTCTTT.

There are a few counts of this clonotype. V is TRBV7-6 and J is TRBJ2-7, with D possibly TRBD1 on 6 matching bases. Germline assignment: CDR1 SGHVS and CDR2 FNYEAQ. Trimming shortened V by 4 bases and J by 5 bases, and 12 bases separated the two germline ends. The CDR3 totals 13 residues. CDR3 nucleotides: TGTGCCAGCAGCTCAATACAGGGTGACGAGCAGTACTTC. Its protein is CASSSIQGDEQYF.

The chain has TRBV10-3 and TRBJ1-4, with D possibly being TRBD1 (6 bases). The CDR3 totals 15 residues. Germline V gene lookup returns CDR1 ENHRY and CDR2 SYGVKD. V was cut by 6 bases and J by 3 bases, with 14 bases left in between. The CDR3 reads CAISPNGTPNEKLFF. The CDR3, as DNA: TGTGCCATCAGCCCTAACGGGACACCTAATGAAAAACTGTTTTTT.

The sample holds a few counts of this clonotype. The genes are TRBV9 and TRBJ2-5, with D perhaps TRBD1 or TRBD2 (6 bases each). The CDR3 length is 15 residues. Germline lookup yields CDR1 SGDLS and CDR2 YYNGEE. Trimming shortened V by 3 bases and J by 3 bases, and 15 bases separated the two germline ends. CDR3 loop: CASSARARGEETQYF. CDR3 nucleotides: TGTGCCAGCAGCGCCCGGGCGAGGGGGGAAGAGACCCAGTACTTC.

This clonotype has a handful of counts. This rearrangement joins TRBV12-3 or TRBV12-4 to TRBJ1-2; the D is unclear. V was cut by 6 bases and J by 2 bases, with 13 bases left in between. This CDR3 contains 14 residues. The CDR3 here is CASRIGPKNYGYTF. CDR3 DNA sequence: TGTGCCAGCAGGATTGGCCCCAAGAACTATGGCTACACCTTC.

The V gene is TRBV15, the J gene TRBJ1-2; D gene unclear. Germline values: CDR1 LNHNV, CDR2 YYDKDF (reference sequence). The V end lost 0 bases, the J end lost 1 base, and 12 bases lay between the germline ends. This CDR3 region has 16 residues. CDR3 loop: CATSRDSRRINYGYTF. In nucleotides, the CDR3 is TGTGCCACCAGCAGAGATTCGAGACGGATTAACTATGGCTACACCTTC.

Turning to this clonotype: Likely a read error: the CDR3 ends without its conserved phenylalanine or tryptophan. The rearrangement joins TRBV20-1 to TRBJ1-3; no firm D call. Germline V lookup: CDR1 DFQATT, CDR2 SNEGSKA (reference sequence). Trimming took 3 bases from V and 1 from J, leaving 4 bases between them. The CDR3 sequence is 12 residues long. The CDR3 DNA is TGCAGTGCTAGGATTTCTGGAAACACCATATATCTT. Translating gives CSARISGNTIYL.

The table lists this clonotype with many counts. The V call is TRBV3-1, the J call TRBJ2-1; D gene uncertain. V was cut by 0 bases and J by 2 bases, with 8 bases left in between. The CDR3 extends over 15 amino acids. Germline lookup yields CDR1 LGHDT and CDR2 YNNKEL (reference sequence). For the CDR3, the DNA is TGTGCCAGCAGCCAAGAAATTGGTCCCTACAATGAGCAGTTCTTC. Its translation is CASSQEIGPYNEQFF.

This sequence joins TRBV24-1 and TRBJ2-7, with 10 bases matching TRBD1. V lost 7 bases to trimming and J lost 4 bases; unmatched junction nucleotides: 3. Germline loops: CDR1 KGHDR, CDR2 SFDVKD. This CDR3 is built from 13 residues. The CDR3 bases are TGTGCCACCAGCCGGGGACAGGGGTACGAGCAGTACTTC. It translates to CATSRGQGYEQYF.